Included here is one T cell receptor beta chain sequence, with context. The sample originates from a study of blood T cell repertoires in COVID-19. The CDR3 spans 15 residues. CDR1 and CDR2 (germline): MDHEN, SYDVKM. J lost 1 base, V lost 7 bases, and 8 bases had no gene match. Original analysis: Amplifying reference gene primers gave estimates of nucleated cell counts. Measured with immunoSEQ multiplex PCR; TCRdb has only the in-frame clones, and not every one. V and J calls and clone size are copied from that table; D and trimming were computed from the DNA. The data hold tens of thousands of clones, with around 88% observed a single time.

The V and J genes are TRBV28 and TRBJ2-7; 9 nucleotides match TRBD2. The sequence was collected from a man in his 60s with acute or convalescent COVID-19. The specimen sequenced was peripheral blood. The CDR3 here is CASNLSGSGSYEQYF. The CDR3, as DNA: TGTGCCAGCAACCTTAGCGGGAGCGGTTCCTACGAGCAGTACTTC.